This T cell receptor beta chain was sequenced in a study of cytomegalovirus exposure and HLA in healthy donors. Study findings and constraints: Subsequent analysis of the 120 or so validation repertoires found a tendency for first-cohort TCR clusters to co-occur.

The method was immunoSEQ multiplex PCR; TCRdb's version includes in-frame clones alone and lacks a portion of them. The repertoire holds 130,000 or so clones, with just under 90% as singletons. Comment on this clone: Its cognate antigen is unknown.

Input material: PBMCs. The sequence was obtained from a man in his thirties or forties in good health and CMV-seronegative.

The CDR3 nucleotides are TGTGCCAGCAGTGAGACAGGGGGGCTCTATGGCTACACCTTC. It yields the protein CASSETGGLYGYTF. This chain joins TRBV28 and TRBJ1-2; 9 nucleotides line up with TRBD1. This CDR3 is 14 amino acids long. Trimming at V came to 5 bases and at J to 4 bases, leaving 5 bases not matched to a gene. Germline V lookup: CDR1 MDHEN, CDR2 SYDVKM.